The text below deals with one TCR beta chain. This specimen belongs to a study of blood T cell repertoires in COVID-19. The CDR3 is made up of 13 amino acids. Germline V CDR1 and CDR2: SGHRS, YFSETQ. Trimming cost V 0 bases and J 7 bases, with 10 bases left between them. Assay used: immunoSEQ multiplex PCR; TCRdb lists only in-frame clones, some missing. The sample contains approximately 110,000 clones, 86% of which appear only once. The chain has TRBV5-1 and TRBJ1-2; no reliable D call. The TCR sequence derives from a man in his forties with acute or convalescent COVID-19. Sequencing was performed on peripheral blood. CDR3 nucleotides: TGCGCCAGCAGCTTGGGACACTCGAGTGGCTACACCTTC. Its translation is CASSLGHSSGYTF.